This TCR beta chain originates from a study of T-cell reconstitution after alpha-beta-depleted transplantation in children listed by TCRdb under 2016. At the level of the whole study: Using TCR repertoire profiling, the study followed T-cell immune reconstitution in a quantitative way in children after TCRalphabeta/CD19-depleted allogeneic hematopoietic cell transplantation.

This clonotype was observed many times. No antigen is known for it. No quality values exist for individual bases; no much larger clone is one base distant. V loses 4 bases, J loses 4 bases, and the germline ends lie 9 bases apart. CDR1 SGDLS and CDR2 YYNGEE were looked up in the germline V gene. Spanning cysteine to phenylalanine, the CDR3 consists of 13 amino acids. The kept DNA is CDR3 alone, 39 bases in frame from the first base. Library construction relied on PCR. Data came from an Illumina HiSeq 2500. TCR library preparation used molecular barcoding, with unique molecular identifiers applied to normalize quantification of the TCRbeta repertoire. In-frame beta chains were kept once TCRdb had trimmed the public reads at Q25 with fastp and called clones with MiXCR. Every distinct CDR3 protein forms one entry, paired with its most common genes and DNA. This sample is represented by 490,000 or so distinct CDR3 sequences; about an eighth of them were singletons. The ten largest account for around 6.1% of the sample.

Source: PBMCs from the stem cell graft donor, taken from the stem cell graft. This chain is built from TRBV9 and TRBJ2-1; a weak D assignment points to TRBD1 (5 bases agree). This sequence originates from a human donor who donated a stem cell graft to a child with combined immunodeficiency. The CDR3: CASSPTGYNEQFF. Read as DNA, the sequence is TGTGCCAGCAGCCCAACAGGTTACAATGAGCAGTTCTTC. This CDR3, with the reference TRBV9 and TRBJ2-1 proteins standing in past its ends, gives the full variable domain DSGVTQTPKHLITATGQRVTLRCSPRSGDLSVYWYQQSLDQGLQFLIQYYNGEERAKGNILERFSAQQFPDLHSELNLSSLELGDSALYFCASSPTGYNEQFFGPGTRLTVL.